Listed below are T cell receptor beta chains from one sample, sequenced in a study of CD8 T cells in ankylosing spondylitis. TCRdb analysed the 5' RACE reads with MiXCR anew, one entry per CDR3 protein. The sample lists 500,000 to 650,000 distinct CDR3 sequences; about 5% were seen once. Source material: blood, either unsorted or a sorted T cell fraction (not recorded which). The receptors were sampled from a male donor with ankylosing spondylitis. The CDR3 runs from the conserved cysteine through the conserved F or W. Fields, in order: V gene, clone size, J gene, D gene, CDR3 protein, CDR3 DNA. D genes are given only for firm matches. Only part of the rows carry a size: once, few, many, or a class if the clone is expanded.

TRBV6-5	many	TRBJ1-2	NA	CASSYPGQRRRYGYTF	TGTGCCAGCAGTTACCCCGGACAGCGGCGGCGCTATGGCTACACCTTC
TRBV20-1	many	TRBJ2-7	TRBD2	CSASPIAGGDYEQYF	TGCAGTGCTAGCCCCATAGCGGGAGGGGATTACGAGCAGTACTTC
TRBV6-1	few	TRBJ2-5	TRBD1	CATGWDRDQETQYF	TGTGCCACGGGCTGGGACAGGGACCAAGAGACCCAGTACTTC
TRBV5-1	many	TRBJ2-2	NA	CASSLGQPTGELFF	TGCGCCAGCAGCTTAGGGCAGCCGACCGGGGAGCTGTTTTTT
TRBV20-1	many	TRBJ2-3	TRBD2	CSARTSLAGGNTDTQYF	TGCAGTGCGAGAACCTCCTTGGCGGGAGGGAACACAGATACGCAGTATTTT
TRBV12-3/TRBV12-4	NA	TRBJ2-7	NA	CASSPDSPNPTYEQYF	TGTGCCAGCAGTCCCGACAGCCCAAATCCGACCTACGAGCAGTACTTC
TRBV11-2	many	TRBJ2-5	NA	CASSLDQQTQYF	TGTGCCAGCAGCTTAGATCAGCAGACCCAGTACTTC
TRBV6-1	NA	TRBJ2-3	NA	CASRHPTGQRGTDTQYF	TGTGCCAGCAGACACCCGACAGGTCAGAGGGGCACAGATACGCAGTATTTT
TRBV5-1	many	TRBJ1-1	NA	CASSLDGIGVRTEAFF	TGCGCCAGCAGCTTGGACGGGATAGGGGTTCGAACTGAAGCTTTCTTT
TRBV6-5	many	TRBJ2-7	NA	CASSYSGDEQYF	TGTGCCAGCAGTTACTCAGGGGACGAGCAGTACTTC
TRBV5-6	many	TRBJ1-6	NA	CASSLGYRDTNSPLHF	TGTGCCAGCAGCTTGGGATACCGGGACACAAATTCACCCCTCCACTTT
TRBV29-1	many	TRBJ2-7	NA	CSVGEGPEQYF	TGCAGCGTTGGTGAGGGACCTGAGCAGTACTTC
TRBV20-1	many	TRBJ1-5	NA	CSARDGTMEQPQHF	TGCAGTGCTAGAGATGGAACGATGGAACAGCCCCAGCATTTT
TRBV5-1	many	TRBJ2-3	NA	CASSSRETDTQYF	TGCGCCAGCAGCTCCCGAGAAACAGATACGCAGTATTTT
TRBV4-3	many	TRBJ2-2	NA	CASSRALASTGELFF	TGCGCCAGCAGCCGAGCCCTAGCGAGCACCGGGGAGCTGTTTTTT
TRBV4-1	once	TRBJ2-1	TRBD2	CASSQKLAGTYNEQFF	TGCGCCAGCAGCCAAAAACTAGCGGGGACCTACAATGAGCAGTTCTTC
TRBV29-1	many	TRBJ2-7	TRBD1	CSVAVGAGGVEQYF	TGCAGCGTTGCTGTGGGAGCAGGGGGCGTCGAGCAGTACTTC
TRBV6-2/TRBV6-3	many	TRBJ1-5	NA	CASSYLDVYQPQHF	TGTGCCAGCAGTTACTTGGACGTTTATCAGCCCCAGCATTTT
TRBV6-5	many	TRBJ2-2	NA	CASSYRMRDSNTGELFF	TGTGCCAGCAGTTACCGGATGAGGGACTCGAACACCGGGGAGCTGTTTTTT